Each of the 25 T cell receptor beta chains below was sequenced from the same sample in a study of shared clonotypes between healthy human individuals. Only CD45RO-negative cells positively selected for CCR7 counted as naive CD8 cells, so terminally differentiated effector memory CD45RA+ cells were excluded. Method: immunoSEQ multiplex PCR; TCRdb's copy keeps in-frame clones and lacks some. Altogether about 2.2 million clones are present, 90% to 95% being singletons, with the ten largest covering approximately 1.7%. The specimen sequenced was naive CD8+ T cells from PBMCs. These receptors originate from a man in his late teens or twenties in good health. Some clones in this sample may be carry-over from other donors' samples.

The chain joins TRBV2 to TRBJ2-7, with TRBD2 matching over 11 bases. Germline trimming cut 0 bases from V and 5 bases from J; bases unmatched to any gene: 3. CDR3 size: 15 residues. CDR1 SNHLY and CDR2 FYNNEI come from the germline V gene. The CDR3 DNA is TGTGCCAGCAGTGAAGCGGGACTAGCGGCGCACGAGCAGTACTTC. This sequence encodes CASSEAGLAAHEQYF.

The chain carries TRBV11-2 and TRBJ2-7; D call uncertain. The V and J ends lost 1 base and 2 bases respectively, with 6 bases between them. The length of the CDR3 is 13 residues. Germline CDR1 is SGHAT and CDR2 is FQNNGV. The DNA of the CDR3 is TGTGCCAGCAGCTTAGCTATCCCCTACGAGCAGTACTTC. Its translation: CASSLAIPYEQYF.

The rearrangement uses TRBV7-6 and TRBJ2-7, with D unresolved. V dropped 1 base and J dropped 5 bases, with 12 bases sitting between them. Germline CDR1 is SGHVS and CDR2 is FNYEAQ. The CDR3 contains 14 residues. The CDR3 loop reads CASSLGGNSHEQYF. Written as DNA, the CDR3 is TGTGCCAGCAGCTTAGGGGGAAACTCGCACGAGCAGTACTTC.

This clone was counted a single time. This chain connects TRBV28 to TRBJ2-5; no clear D. CDR3 length: 12 amino acids. Germline V CDR1 and CDR2: MDHEN, SYDVKM. Trimming stripped 4 bases from V and 7 bases from J, with 10 bases between. The CDR3 nucleotides read TGTGCCAGCAGTTCCCCTCCGGGGACCCAGTACTTC. Encoded protein: CASSSPPGTQYF.

The V call is TRBV18, the J call TRBJ2-3; TRBD2 agrees at 7 bases. Germline loops: CDR1 KGHSH, CDR2 LQKENI. There are 15 residues in the CDR3. Germline trimming cut 3 bases from V and 0 bases from J; bases unmatched to any gene: 3. The CDR3 DNA is TGTGCCAGCTCACCGCTAGCGGCTAGCACAGATACGCAGTATTTT. Translation gives CASSPLAASTDTQYF.

CDR3 protein: CASSQTSGRGLFEQYF. CDR3 in DNA: TGTGCCAGCAGCCAAACTAGCGGGAGGGGTCTGTTCGAGCAGTACTTC. The chain joins TRBV7-8 to TRBJ2-7, with 13 bases lining up with TRBD2. J lost 6 bases, V lost 5 bases, and 10 bases had no gene match. Germline CDR1 reads SGHVS; CDR2 reads FQNEAQ. This CDR3 has 16 amino acids. Combining the CDR3 with reference TRBV7-8 and TRBJ2-7 gives the whole variable domain GAGVSQSPRYKVAKRGQDVALRCDPISGHVSLFWYQQALGQGPEFLTYFQNEAQLDKSGLPSDRFFAERPEGSVSTLKIQRTQQEDSAVYLCASSQTSGRGLFEQYFGPGTRLTVT.

This chain connects TRBV27 to TRBJ1-3; tentative D call: TRBD1 (6 bases). V lost 5 bases and J lost 4, with 18 bases in between. There are 16 residues in the CDR3. Germline V gene lookup returns CDR1 MNHEY and CDR2 SMNVEV (reference sequence). The CDR3 reads CASSPSKGEEGNTIYF. The CDR3 DNA is TGTGCCAGCAGTCCTTCTAAGGGGGAAGAGGGAAACACCATATATTTT.

J is TRBJ2-7 and V is TRBV4-2, with TRBD1 matching 10 bases. The CDR3 has 19 amino acids. J was trimmed by 2 bases and V by 3 bases; bases with no gene match: 16. The germline gives CDR1 LGHNA, CDR2 YNFKEQ. CDR3 protein: CASSHAPAPGQGVPYEQYF. The CDR3 DNA sequence: TGTGCCAGCAGCCACGCCCCTGCCCCCGGACAGGGGGTCCCCTACGAGCAGTACTTC.

The chain has TRBV27 and TRBJ2-2, with unresolved D. Germline V gene lookup returns CDR1 MNHEY and CDR2 SMNVEV (reference sequence). The CDR3 has 13 residues. Trimming pared 3 bases from V and 3 bases from J, leaving 5 bases between. The CDR3 loop is CASSFVYTGELFF. CDR3 coding DNA: TGTGCCAGCAGTTTCGTTTACACCGGGGAGCTGTTTTTT.

CDR3 loop: CASGDNHKETQYF. CDR3 in DNA: TGTGCCAGCGGGGACAATCACAAAGAGACCCAGTACTTC. The V call is TRBV6-1, the J call TRBJ2-5; the D gene is possibly TRBD1 (6 bases). The germline V gene has CDR1 MNHNS and CDR2 SASEGT. Trimming left V 8 bases short and J 3 bases short, with 13 bases between. This CDR3 has 13 residues.

The chain couples TRBV27 to TRBJ2-3, with 13 nucleotides matching TRBD2. The CDR3 is 15 amino acids. Germline-derived CDR1 and CDR2 are MNHEY and SMNVEV (reference sequence). V lost 7 bases, J lost 9 bases, and 10 bases stayed unmatched. CDR3 amino acids: CASNTGTSGVGTQYF. In DNA, the CDR3 is TGTGCCAGCAATACCGGGACTAGCGGGGTGGGGACGCAGTATTTT.

The CDR3 is CASSWTRDANNEQFF. The CDR3 DNA reads as TGTGCCAGCAGCTGGACCCGGGACGCCAACAATGAGCAGTTCTTC. The chain employs TRBV7-9 and TRBJ2-1; TRBD1 or TRBD2 may be the D gene (5 bases each). Germline loops: CDR1 SEHNR, CDR2 FQNEAQ (reference sequence). The V end lost 4 bases, the J end lost 5 bases, and 15 bases lay between the germline ends. CDR3 length: 15 residues.

CDR3 DNA: TGTGCCAGCAGTCCCCGACAGGGAGGTTTTGAGCACACTGAAGCTTTCTTT. This codes for CASSPRQGGFEHTEAFF. V and J are TRBV27 and TRBJ1-1; 7 nucleotides match TRBD1. Per germline, CDR1 MNHEY and CDR2 SMNVEV (reference sequence). The CDR3 loop spans 17 amino acids. Trimming cost V 5 bases and J 3 bases; bases outside gene matches: 15.

A word on this clone: The sample holds other DNA sequences that translate to the same CDR3. The rearrangement joins TRBV5-1 to TRBJ1-1, with D maybe TRBD1 (6 bases). V gave up 7 bases and J gave up 4 bases, with 8 bases separating them. The CDR3 extends over 11 amino acids. Germline loops: CDR1 SGHRS, CDR2 YFSETQ. Here the CDR3 DNA reads TGCGCCAGCCGAGGGGGCACTGAAGCTTTCTTT. Translating gives CASRGGTEAFF.

The chain employs TRBV7-9 and TRBJ1-3; 7 bases line up with TRBD1. This CDR3 has 16 residues. The germline V gene encodes CDR1 SEHNR and CDR2 FQNEAQ (reference sequence). After removal of 5 bases from V and 0 bases from J, the junction contained 7 bases not matched to a gene. CDR3 in DNA: TGTGCCAGCAGCCCCGGGACAGACTACTCTGGAAACACCATATATTTT. It yields the protein CASSPGTDYSGNTIYF.

This clone has only one observation. V and J are TRBV9 and TRBJ2-1; D might be TRBD1 or TRBD2, each matching 5 bases. Germline V gives CDR1 SGDLS, CDR2 YYNGEE. V was cut by 0 bases and J by 6 bases, with 13 bases left in between. The CDR3 has 15 residues. This CDR3 reads CASSVGGGRINEQFF. CDR3 DNA sequence: TGTGCCAGCAGCGTAGGTGGGGGTCGCATCAATGAGCAGTTCTTC. Full variable domain (rest looked up from reference TRBV9 and TRBJ2-1): DSGVTQTPKHLITATGQRVTLRCSPRSGDLSVYWYQQSLDQGLQFLIQYYNGEERAKGNILERFSAQQFPDLHSELNLSSLELGDSALYFCASSVGGGRINEQFFGPGTRLTVL.

The chain is built from TRBV7-9 and TRBJ1-1, with D perhaps matching TRBD1 (5 bases). This CDR3 region has 16 residues. Germline CDR1 is SEHNR and CDR2 is FQNEAQ (reference sequence). V lost 1 base and J lost 3, with 15 bases in between. CDR3 DNA: TGTGCCAGCAGCTTAGAGACGGGGACGCCTTACACTGAAGCTTTCTTT. Its translation is CASSLETGTPYTEAFF. The whole variable domain, remainder taken from reference TRBV7-9 and TRBJ1-1, is DTGVSQNPRHKITKRGQNVTFRCDPISEHNRLYWYRQTLGQGPEFLTYFQNEAQLEKSRLLSDRFSAERPKGSFSTLEIQRTEQGDSAMYLCASSLETGTPYTEAFFGQGTRLTVV.

The chain is built from TRBV11-2 and TRBJ1-5, with D tentatively TRBD1 (6 bases). CDR1 SGHAT and CDR2 FQNNGV come from the germline V gene. This CDR3 comprises 14 residues. With 2 bases removed from V and 5 bases from J, the gap between germline ends came to 10 bases. DNA of the CDR3: TGTGCCAGCAGCTTAAGGGGGTTGGATCAGCCCCAGCATTTT. The encoded protein is CASSLRGLDQPQHF.

As concerns this clone: The junction departs from germline at one end; a sequencing error may be responsible. J is TRBJ2-7 and V is TRBV7-9; maybe TRBD2 (6 bases). Germline CDR1 reads SEHNR; CDR2 reads FQNEAQ (reference sequence). The CDR3 has 15 amino acids. CDR3 coding DNA: TGTGTCAGCAGCTTAAAGGAGGGTTCTTCCTACGAGCAGTACTTC. Its translation is CVSSLKEGSSYEQYF.

This clone is a singleton in its sample. The chain is built from TRBV6-6 and TRBJ1-1, with TRBD1 identical over 12 bases. CDR1 is MNHNY, CDR2 SVGAGI, per germline (reference sequence). V gave up 7 bases and J gave up 6 bases; unmatched junction bases: 6. The CDR3 runs to 14 residues. The CDR3 DNA reads TGTGCCAGCACCTGGGGGACAGGGGGCCCTGAAGCTTTCTTT. It encodes CASTWGTGGPEAFF.

The V gene is TRBV5-1, the J gene TRBJ2-1; TRBD2 agrees at 8 bases. Germline V gene lookup returns CDR1 SGHRS and CDR2 YFSETQ. There are 16 residues in the CDR3. Unmatched junction bases numbered 7, after V lost 3 bases and J lost 2 bases. CDR3 sequence: CASSSFPSGPYNEQFF. The CDR3, as DNA: TGCGCCAGCAGCTCCTTTCCTAGCGGGCCCTACAATGAGCAGTTCTTC.

This sequence joins TRBV5-6 and TRBJ2-1; 7 positions match TRBD2. This CDR3 spans 14 amino acids. Looked up from germline, CDR1 is SGHDT and CDR2 is YYEEEE. After removal of 0 bases from V and 9 bases from J, the junction contained 6 bases not matched to a gene. The DNA of the CDR3 is TGTGCCAGCAGCTTGGACGGACTAGGTTTTGAGCAGTTCTTC. Translation gives CASSLDGLGFEQFF.

This chain uses TRBV7-8 with TRBJ1-1; 7 bases are shared with TRBD1. Looked up from germline, CDR1 is SGHVS and CDR2 is FQNEAQ. The CDR3 consists of 15 residues. V gave up 2 bases and J gave up 2 bases; unmatched junction bases: 5. CDR3 sequence: CASSLRGGLNTEAFF. The CDR3 nucleotides are TGTGCCAGCAGCTTAAGAGGGGGCTTAAACACTGAAGCTTTCTTT.

V is TRBV10-3 and J is TRBJ1-1; TRBD1 matches at 11 bases. CDR1 and CDR2 from the germline V gene are ENHRY and SYGVKD. The V segment lost 7 bases and the J segment 7 bases; nucleotides outside the gene matches: 8. The CDR3 extends over 14 amino acids. The CDR3 sequence: CAITGQGAMGEAFF. CDR3 sequence (DNA): TGTGCCATCACTGGACAGGGGGCGATGGGTGAAGCTTTCTTT.

The chain carries TRBV7-6 and TRBJ2-1, with 7 bases identical to TRBD2. V lost 3 bases to trimming and J lost 0 bases; unmatched junction nucleotides: 14. The CDR3 sequence is 19 residues long. CDR1 is SGHVS and CDR2 is FNYEAQ in the germline V gene. CDR3 sequence (DNA): TGTGCCAGCAGCTTGGACCTTTTGGAACGCGGGAGCTCCTACAATGAGCAGTTCTTC. Encoded protein: CASSLDLLERGSSYNEQFF.